Shown below are 16 T cell receptor beta chains from a single sample sequenced in a study of vaccination and CD4 T cells after COVID-19. Once obtained from cultured CD4+ T cells, the DNA was sequenced using the Oncomine TCR Beta short-read assay. TCRdb re-analysed the PCR reads in MiXCR, keeping a single row per CDR3 protein. The table includes roughly 2,000 distinct CDR3 sequences, about 40% detected once. Treatment meaning: approximately 10-day PBMC culture with coronavirus spike peptide pools or control peptides (ViraFEST assay). Prior to the COVID-19 pandemic (2011-2018), the unexposed donor's CD4+ T cells were collected. These receptors have no identified antigens. The sample comprised CD4+ T cells from blood, cultured in vitro. These receptors were taken from a human donor in good health.

The DNA of the CDR3 is TGTGCCAGCAGCCAATTCGGCGGGGGAGGAGAGACCCAGTACTTC. As protein: CASSQFGGGGETQYF. The V gene is TRBV14, the J gene TRBJ2-5; TRBD2 matches at 7 bases. The CDR3 loop spans 15 amino acids. Unmatched junction bases numbered 7, after V lost 2 bases and J lost 4 bases. The germline gives CDR1 SGHDN, CDR2 FVKESK.

This clonotype showed up just a few times. V is TRBV11-3 and J is TRBJ2-1; D is tentatively TRBD1 or TRBD2 (5 bases each). Germline CDR1 is SGHNT and CDR2 is YENEEA. V lost 2 bases, J lost 4 bases, and 6 bases lay in between. The length of the CDR3 is 13 residues. The CDR3 sequence is CASSLWGYNEQFF. For the CDR3, the DNA is TGTGCCAGCAGCTTATGGGGGTACAATGAGCAGTTCTTC.

This clonotype was detected only once. The J gene is TRBJ2-7, the V gene TRBV10-1, with TRBD1 identical over 8 bases. The germline V gene encodes CDR1 WNHNN and CDR2 SYGVQD (reference sequence). The CDR3 runs to 14 residues. V was pared by 3 bases and J by 5 bases, with 6 bases of the junction left unmatched. The CDR3 spells CASSDDRGGDEQYF. The DNA for the CDR3 is TGCGCCAGCAGTGACGACAGGGGCGGCGACGAGCAGTACTTC.

The chain employs TRBV19 and TRBJ1-1; 10 nucleotides line up with TRBD1. CDR3 length: 14 residues. CDR1 and CDR2 (germline): LNHDA, SQIVND (reference sequence). V was pared by 9 bases and J by 3 bases, with 7 bases of the junction left unmatched. Here the CDR3 DNA reads TGTGCCAGCGTCCCGGGACAGGGGTACACTGAAGCTTTCTTT. Protein sequence: CASVPGQGYTEAFF.

This chain connects TRBV28 to TRBJ2-7; D unresolved. This CDR3 contains 14 residues. The ends were cut back, 3 bases at V and 6 bases at J, with 15 bases in the middle. Germline loops: CDR1 MDHEN, CDR2 SYDVKM. The CDR3 DNA is TGTGCCAGCAGTTTGACTCAATGGGCAGGCGAGCAGTACTTC. Translation gives CASSLTQWAGEQYF.

This chain connects TRBV20-1 to TRBJ2-2, with 7 nucleotides matching TRBD1. V was clipped by 6 bases and J by 4 bases; unmatched bases: 8. CDR3 length: 14 amino acids. Germline loops: CDR1 DFQATT, CDR2 SNEGSKA (reference sequence). The CDR3, as DNA: TGCAGTGCCCCGAGACAGGGTAGCACCGGGGAGCTGTTTTTT. Residues: CSAPRQGSTGELFF.

This clonotype was seen a few times. This CDR3 reads CASSIDAGETQYF. The CDR3 coding sequence is TGTGCCAGTAGTATAGATGCGGGGGAGACCCAGTACTTC. The chain links TRBV19 to TRBJ2-5; TRBD2 might be the D (6 bases). The CDR3 spans 13 residues. Germline V gene sequence: CDR1 LNHDA, CDR2 SQIVND (reference sequence). With 0 bases removed from V and 5 bases from J, the gap between germline ends came to 7 bases.

This clonotype showed up just a few times. V usage is TRBV19 and J usage is TRBJ2-7; TRBD1 matches at 12 bases. Germline CDR1 is LNHDA and CDR2 is SQIVND (reference sequence). V trimming: 5 bases; J trimming: 3 bases; junction bases outside the gene matches: 8. This CDR3 contains 16 residues. DNA of the CDR3: TGTGCCAGTAGTGCGGCCGGGACAGGGGGCGTCTACGAGCAGTACTTC. The encoded protein is CASSAAGTGGVYEQYF.

This chain connects TRBV2 to TRBJ2-3; tentative D call: TRBD1 (6 bases). This CDR3 is 14 amino acids long. The V end lost 8 bases, the J end lost 4 bases, and 16 bases lay between the germline ends. The germline CDR1 and CDR2 sequences are SNHLY and FYNNEI. Here the CDR3 reads CASGSGALSDTQYF. Written as DNA, the CDR3 is TGTGCCAGCGGTTCAGGGGCTTTATCAGATACGCAGTATTTT.

This clonotype has more than one count but fewer than ten. The V gene is TRBV7-2, the J gene TRBJ1-1, with D possibly being TRBD1 (5 bases). The CDR3 consists of 14 residues. V was pared by 6 bases and J by 5 bases, with 16 bases between. Per the germline V gene, CDR1 is SGHTA and CDR2 is FQGNSA. CDR3 loop: CASRPPGGMTEAFF. CDR3 DNA: TGTGCCAGCAGACCGCCTGGGGGAATGACTGAAGCTTTCTTT.

This clonotype was counted only a few times. The chain links TRBV28 to TRBJ1-2; 9 bases match TRBD1. CDR1 is MDHEN, CDR2 SYDVKM, per germline. The CDR3 is 15 amino acids. Unmatched junction bases numbered 5, after V lost 6 bases and J lost 0 bases. As DNA, the CDR3 is TGTGCCAGCAGGGGACAGGGAACCGCTAACTATGGCTACACCTTC. The encoded protein is CASRGQGTANYGYTF.

This chain uses TRBV7-6 with TRBJ1-6; TRBD1 aligns across 7 bases. The CDR3 loop spans 15 amino acids. V lost 6 bases, J lost 10 bases, and 12 bases stayed unmatched. The germline V gene has CDR1 SGHVS and CDR2 FNYEAQ. The CDR3 DNA is TGTGCCAGCAGTCTAACGACAGGGATAGGATCACCCCTCCACTTT. Its protein product is CASSLTTGIGSPLHF.

The chain has TRBV7-2 and TRBJ1-3, with D possibly TRBD1 on 5 matching bases. V was shortened by 3 bases and J by 3 bases, with 9 bases between the two germline ends. Germline assignment: CDR1 SGHTA and CDR2 FQGNSA. The CDR3 is 14 amino acids. The DNA for the CDR3 is TGTGCCAGCAGCTTCCAGGGTGGTGGAAACACCATATATTTT. This translates into CASSFQGGGNTIYF.

The V call is TRBV20-1, the J call TRBJ1-2; D remains unclear. The CDR3 loop spans 14 amino acids. V dropped 3 bases and J dropped 6 bases, with 17 bases sitting between them. Germline V CDR1 and CDR2: DFQATT, SNEGSKA (reference sequence). CDR3 region: CSASLFSTGNGYTF. CDR3 coding DNA: TGCAGTGCTAGCCTCTTCAGTACTGGGAATGGCTACACCTTC.

The chain carries TRBV4-3 and TRBJ2-2, with D possibly being TRBD1 (6 bases). Germline CDR1 is LGHNA and CDR2 is YSLEER. V was pared by 5 bases and J by 4 bases, with 11 bases between. This CDR3 comprises 14 residues. The CDR3 bases are TGCGCCAGCAGCGCGTTAGGGGGCACCGGGGAGCTGTTTTTT. Amino acid sequence: CASSALGGTGELFF.

This chain links TRBV4-2 with TRBJ2-3; TRBD2 matches at 9 bases. With V trimmed by 1 base and J by 2 bases, 7 bases remained unmatched. Looked up from germline, CDR1 is LGHNA and CDR2 is YNFKEQ. The CDR3 is 17 amino acids. The CDR3 sequence: CASSQGVRGRDTDTQYF. The CDR3 DNA follows: TGTGCCAGCAGCCAAGGGGTCCGCGGGAGGGACACAGATACGCAGTATTTT.